These 30 T cell receptor beta chains came from one sample sequenced in a study of blood T cell repertoires in COVID-19. The assay was immunoSEQ multiplex PCR, and TCRdb's table has in-frame clones only and misses some. Seen here are roughly 65,000 clones, more than 75% observed once, and the top ten hold around 1.3%. Sequencing was performed on peripheral blood. The receptors stem from a man between 60 and 75 years old with acute or convalescent COVID-19.

The chain links TRBV29-1 to TRBJ1-1, with a possible D match to TRBD1 (6 bases). Germline V lookup: CDR1 SQVTM, CDR2 ANQGSEA. With 4 bases removed from V and 2 bases from J, the gap between germline ends came to 11 bases. The CDR3 spans 13 residues. The DNA for the CDR3 is TGCAGCGTTGGGAGGGGGGGTAACACTGAAGCTTTCTTT. This sequence encodes CSVGRGGNTEAFF.

J is TRBJ1-6 and V is TRBV19, with 7 nucleotides matching TRBD1. Germline V gives CDR1 LNHDA, CDR2 SQIVND (reference sequence). Trimming took 11 bases from V and 9 from J; bases not matched to a gene: 16. This CDR3 is 15 amino acids long. CDR3 sequence: CACSTGASQLSPLHF. Here the CDR3 DNA reads TGTGCCTGCTCAACAGGGGCGAGCCAACTTTCACCCCTCCACTTT.

This rearrangement joins TRBV6-1 to TRBJ1-5; tentative D call: TRBD1 (5 bases). Germline V CDR1 and CDR2: MNHNS, SASEGT. V shed 0 bases and J shed 6 bases, with 12 bases lying between them. The CDR3 covers 15 residues. CDR3 nucleotides: TGTGCCAGCAGTGAAGCGGGGCTATTCGGTCAGCCCCAGCATTTT. This sequence encodes CASSEAGLFGQPQHF.

This chain joins TRBV2 and TRBJ2-1; D is perhaps TRBD1 (5 bases). Germline V CDR1 and CDR2: SNHLY, FYNNEI. V lost 6 bases and J 4 bases, leaving 10 bases between the germline ends. The CDR3 has 13 amino acids. Here the CDR3 reads CASSTDSYNEQFF. The CDR3 coding sequence is TGTGCCAGCAGCACTGACAGTTACAATGAGCAGTTCTTC. The full variable domain, its missing parts supplied by reference TRBV2 and TRBJ2-1, is EPEVTQTPSHQVTQMGQEVILRCVPISNHLYFYWYRQILGQKVEFLVSFYNNEISEKSEIFDDQFSVERPDGSNFTLKIRSTKLEDSAMYFCASSTDSYNEQFFGPGTRLTVL.

The gene calls are TRBV5-4 and TRBJ1-5; TRBD1 agrees at 8 bases. The junction had 9 bases not matched to a gene; V was cut back by 2 bases and J by 5 bases. The CDR3 has 16 amino acids. CDR1 is SGHNT and CDR2 is YYREEE in the germline V gene (reference sequence). The CDR3 is CASSFRDIQGDQPQHF. The CDR3 DNA reads as TGTGCCAGCAGCTTCCGGGACATACAGGGGGATCAGCCCCAGCATTTT.

This sequence joins TRBV6-5 and TRBJ1-1, with 11 bases that match TRBD1. The germline CDR1 and CDR2 sequences are MNHEY and SVGAGI. Losses at the gene ends were 2 bases for V and 10 bases for J; bases not matched to a gene: 6. There are 14 residues in the CDR3. The CDR3 DNA follows: TGTGCCAGCAGTTACGAAGTGGACAGGGGGCGAGCTTTCTTT. This sequence encodes CASSYEVDRGRAFF.

The genes are TRBV3-1 (or the pseudogene TRBV3-2) and TRBJ2-5, with TRBD2 matching over 14 bases. This CDR3 has 17 residues. The J segment lost 1 base and the V segment lost 1 base, leaving 2 bases of the junction unmatched. Germline lookup yields CDR1 LGHDT and CDR2 YNNKEL (reference sequence). CDR3 region: CASSQGTSGGPQETQYF. CDR3 nucleotides: TGTGCCAGCAGCCAAGGGACTAGCGGGGGGCCCCAAGAGACCCAGTACTTC.

V and J are TRBV11-2 and TRBJ1-1; possible D gene TRBD1, 5 bases. Germline loops: CDR1 SGHAT, CDR2 FQNNGV. The CDR3 extends over 16 amino acids. V shed 1 base and J shed 1 base, with 13 bases lying between them. CDR3 amino acids: CASSLAPGTPNTEAFF. As DNA, the CDR3 is TGTGCCAGCAGCTTAGCCCCAGGGACTCCGAACACTGAAGCTTTCTTT.

CDR3 amino acids: CASSVLAGVTGELFF. CDR3 sequence (DNA): TGTGCCAGTAGTGTCCTAGCGGGAGTTACCGGGGAGCTGTTTTTT. The J gene is TRBJ2-2, the V gene TRBV19; 10 nucleotides agree with TRBD2. The CDR3 contains 15 residues. Germline V CDR1 and CDR2: LNHDA, SQIVND (reference sequence). V shed 5 bases and J 5 bases; nucleotides not matched to a gene: 5.

The chain couples TRBV9 to TRBJ1-2, with D unclear. The CDR3 contains 12 residues. The ends were cut back, 0 bases at V and 3 bases at J, with 3 bases in the middle. Per germline, CDR1 SGDLS and CDR2 YYNGEE. The CDR3 is CASSVADYGYTF. The CDR3 DNA reads TGTGCCAGCAGCGTAGCAGACTATGGCTACACCTTC.

The chain joins TRBV11-3 to TRBJ2-1; possible D gene TRBD1, 6 bases. The germline V gene encodes CDR1 SGHNT and CDR2 YENEEA. Trimming cost V 5 bases and J 2 bases, with 13 bases left between them. CDR3 length equals 15 residues. The CDR3 sequence is CASSLHRDTYNEQFF. CDR3 DNA sequence: TGTGCCAGCAGCCTCCACAGGGACACCTACAATGAGCAGTTCTTC. The variable domain in full, with the rest retrieved from reference TRBV11-3 and TRBJ2-1, is EAGVVQSPRYKIIEKKQPVAFWCNPISGHNTLYWYLQNLGQGPELLIRYENEEAVDDSQLPKDRFSAERLKGVDSTLKIQPAELGDSAVYLCASSLHRDTYNEQFFGPGTRLTVL.

CDR3 protein: CASSKIAGGLLEQFF. The CDR3 coding sequence is TGTGCCAGCAGTAAGATAGCGGGGGGGCTACTTGAGCAGTTCTTC. This rearrangement joins TRBV6-5 to TRBJ2-1; 11 bases are shared with TRBD2. There are 15 residues in the CDR3. Germline CDR1 and CDR2: MNHEY and SVGAGI. Losses at the gene ends were 5 bases for V and 9 bases for J; bases not matched to a gene: 9.

The V gene is TRBV10-3, the J gene TRBJ2-3; D is undetermined. V lost 3 bases and J 8 bases, leaving 9 bases between the germline ends. Germline CDR1 and CDR2: ENHRY and SYGVKD. This CDR3 spans 12 amino acids. The CDR3, as DNA: TGTGCCATCAGTGACTACCACGCTACGCAGTATTTT. This encodes CAISDYHATQYF.

V and J are TRBV7-9 and TRBJ1-1, with 8 bases identical to TRBD1. This CDR3 region has 18 residues. Trimming at V came to 5 bases and at J to 3 bases, leaving 17 bases not matched to a gene. The germline V gene encodes CDR1 SEHNR and CDR2 FQNEAQ (reference sequence). The DNA for the CDR3 is TGTGCCAGCAGCCACGACACAGGGGGTCTACTGGTGTACACTGAAGCTTTCTTT. Its translation: CASSHDTGGLLVYTEAFF.

The CDR3 nucleotides are TGTGCCAGCAGCTTACCGTACACCTTC. Translated: CASSLPYTF. The chain carries TRBV11-2 and TRBJ1-2; unclear D gene. In germline, CDR1 is SGHAT, CDR2 FQNNGV. The CDR3 has 9 amino acids. V lost 2 bases to trimming and J lost 11 bases, with 3 bases between them.

The chain joins TRBV5-1 to TRBJ2-3; 11 bases match TRBD1. With 4 bases clipped from V and 4 bases from J, the junction kept 5 bases outside the gene matches. Germline CDR1 reads SGHRS; CDR2 reads YFSETQ. The CDR3 is 15 residues long. The CDR3 region has the DNA TGCGCCAGCAGCGCCGGGGACAGGGGGTCAGATACGCAGTATTTT. It specifies CASSAGDRGSDTQYF.

The chain is built from TRBV27 and TRBJ2-2; D gene uncertain. V was pared by 10 bases and J by 2 bases, with 5 bases between. From germline, CDR1 is MNHEY and CDR2 SMNVEV (reference sequence). This CDR3 is 11 amino acids long. The CDR3 sequence: CATLNTGELFF. CDR3 nucleotides: TGTGCCACCTTAAACACCGGGGAGCTGTTTTTT.

The table lists this clone with a count of one. The chain recombines TRBV5-1 with TRBJ2-1, with D perhaps TRBD2 (5 bases). The CDR3 loop spans 12 amino acids. V was cut by 4 bases and J by 9 bases, with 11 bases left in between. Germline V lookup: CDR1 SGHRS, CDR2 YFSETQ. The CDR3 sequence is CASSRKRTEQFF. In DNA, the CDR3 is TGCGCCAGCAGCCGGAAGCGGACTGAGCAGTTCTTC.

The chain employs TRBV9 and TRBJ2-1, with unresolved D. V was pared by 5 bases and J by 1 base, with 10 bases between. The CDR3 covers 14 residues. Germline lookup yields CDR1 SGDLS and CDR2 YYNGEE. CDR3 coding DNA: TGTGCCAGCAGTTTGGCTTTGTCCTACAATGAGCAGTTCTTC. Its protein product is CASSLALSYNEQFF.

This clone occurred once. The rearrangement uses TRBV7-9 and TRBJ2-1, with D possibly being TRBD2 (5 bases). This CDR3 is built from 18 residues. Trimming cost V 5 bases and J 5 bases, with 25 bases left between them. CDR1 is SEHNR and CDR2 is FQNEAQ in the germline V gene (reference sequence). CDR3 in amino acids: CASSVYPVGLAIDNEQFF. In DNA, the CDR3 is TGTGCCAGCAGCGTCTATCCCGTCGGGCTAGCAATCGACAATGAGCAGTTCTTC.

The V call is TRBV2, the J call TRBJ1-1; tentative D call: TRBD1 (5 bases). With 5 bases removed from V and 3 bases from J, the gap between germline ends came to 16 bases. The CDR3 extends over 15 amino acids. Germline V gives CDR1 SNHLY, CDR2 FYNNEI. The CDR3: CASSWSRGADTEAFF. CDR3 nucleotides: TGTGCCAGCAGTTGGTCAAGGGGCGCGGACACTGAAGCTTTCTTT.

This chain connects TRBV25-1 to TRBJ1-1; TRBD1 matches at 7 bases. The germline V gene has CDR1 MGHDK and CDR2 SYGVNS. The CDR3 loop spans 14 amino acids. Germline trimming cut 6 bases from V and 2 bases from J; bases unmatched to any gene: 6. In nucleotides, the CDR3 is TGTGCCAGCAGGACGAGGGGGCTAAACACTGAAGCTTTCTTT. Translating gives CASRTRGLNTEAFF. The full variable domain, completed using reference TRBV25-1 and TRBJ1-1, is EADIYQTPRYLVIGTGKKITLECSQTMGHDKMYWYQQDPGMELHLIHYSYGVNSTEKGDLSSESTVSRIRTEHFPLTLESARPSHTSQYLCASRTRGLNTEAFFGQGTRLTVV.

The J gene is TRBJ2-2, the V gene TRBV7-9; 7 nucleotides line up with TRBD1. Germline assignment: CDR1 SEHNR and CDR2 FQNEAQ (reference sequence). This CDR3 spans 16 amino acids. Germline trimming cut 5 bases from V and 1 base from J; bases unmatched to any gene: 7. CDR3 nucleotides: TGTGCCAGCAGCCAGGGCCGGACAGGGAACACCGGGGAGCTGTTTTTT. It is translated as CASSQGRTGNTGELFF. Full variable domain (missing parts from reference TRBV7-9 and TRBJ2-2): DTGVSQNPRHKITKRGQNVTFRCDPISEHNRLYWYRQTLGQGPEFLTYFQNEAQLEKSRLLSDRFSAERPKGSFSTLEIQRTEQGDSAMYLCASSQGRTGNTGELFFGEGSRLTVL.

The rearrangement links TRBV7-8 to TRBJ1-1; TRBD1 aligns across 8 bases. The germline V gene has CDR1 SGHVS and CDR2 FQNEAQ. Trimming took 8 bases from V and 5 from J; bases not matched to a gene: 7. The CDR3 length is 13 residues. The CDR3 sequence: CASRTGSNTEAFF. CDR3 DNA sequence: TGTGCCAGCCGGACAGGGAGTAATACTGAAGCTTTCTTT.

CDR3: CASSLVGTYNEQFF. The CDR3 region has the DNA TGTGCCAGCAGCTTAGTCGGTACTTACAATGAGCAGTTCTTC. The gene calls are TRBV11-3 and TRBJ2-1; D is uncertain. CDR1 and CDR2 (germline): SGHNT, YENEEA. This CDR3 has 14 residues. V was cut by 1 base and J by 4 bases, with 8 bases left in between. Combining the CDR3 with reference TRBV11-3 and TRBJ2-1 gives the whole variable domain EAGVVQSPRYKIIEKKQPVAFWCNPISGHNTLYWYLQNLGQGPELLIRYENEEAVDDSQLPKDRFSAERLKGVDSTLKIQPAELGDSAVYLCASSLVGTYNEQFFGPGTRLTVL.

This clone was counted only a few times. DNA of the CDR3: TGTGCCACCAGTGATTTTCCAATTAACTATGGCTACACCTTC. It codes for CATSDFPINYGYTF. The rearrangement links TRBV24-1 to TRBJ1-2; D gene uncertain. There are 14 residues in the CDR3. CDR1 is KGHDR, CDR2 SFDVKD, per germline. The V and J ends lost 1 base and 1 base respectively, with 6 bases between them.

This clone came up a few times. The rearrangement joins TRBV10-3 to TRBJ1-2; no clear D gene. The V gene's germline CDR1 is ENHRY and CDR2 SYGVKD. V was cut by 0 bases and J by 3 bases, with 8 bases left in between. The CDR3 runs to 14 residues. CDR3 DNA: TGTGCCATCAGTGAGTCTACGGGAGACTATGGCTACACCTTC. This gives the protein CAISESTGDYGYTF.

This clone appeared once. The chain carries TRBV19 and TRBJ1-4; 9 bases are shared with TRBD1. The V and J ends lost 3 bases and 8 bases, in that order; junction bases with no gene match: 7. The CDR3 is made up of 15 amino acids. Germline CDR1 is LNHDA and CDR2 is SQIVND (reference sequence). CDR3 sequence (DNA): TGTGCCAGTAGTATGAACAGGGGGCTCCGCGAAAAACTGTTTTTT. Translation gives CASSMNRGLREKLFF. The full variable domain, in which reference TRBV19 and TRBJ1-4 provide the parts outside the CDR3, is DGGITQSPKYLFRKEGQNVTLSCEQNLNHDAMYWYRQDPGQGLRLIYYSQIVNDFQKGDIAEGYSVSREKKESFPLTVTSAQKNPTAFYLCASSMNRGLREKLFFGSGTQLSVL.

The CDR3 sequence: CASSRTGTVYNEQFF. As DNA, the CDR3 is TGTGCCAGCAGCCGAACCGGGACAGTATACAATGAGCAGTTCTTC. The chain is built from TRBV7-3 and TRBJ2-1; 7 nucleotides agree with TRBD1. The CDR3 consists of 15 residues. The ends lost 5 bases at V and 4 bases at J; junction bases unmatched: 8. Germline assignment: CDR1 SGHTA and CDR2 FQGTGA.

This chain links TRBV6-6 with TRBJ2-1; 11 positions agree with TRBD2. Germline V gene data show CDR1 as MNHNY and CDR2 as SVGAGI (reference sequence). The J segment lost 10 bases and the V segment lost 6 bases, leaving 8 bases of the junction unmatched. The CDR3 loop spans 14 amino acids. This chain's CDR3 is CASRLAGGTGEQFF. The CDR3 DNA follows: TGTGCCAGCAGGCTAGCGGGGGGCACAGGAGAGCAGTTCTTC.